A single sample is the source of the 12 T cell receptor beta chains below, sequenced in a study of shared clonotypes between healthy human individuals. This table comes from immunoSEQ multiplex PCR, and its TCRdb copy is limited to in-frame clones, with some not included. This sample has around 430,000 clones, with around 75% found just once. Sequencing was done on a sample of PBMCs. All receptors derive from a woman in her forties in good health. Some clones in this sample may be carry-over from other donors' samples.

The sample holds a few counts of this clone. The chain joins TRBV7-9 to TRBJ2-1; TRBD2 agrees at 7 bases. The CDR3 covers 17 residues. The germline gives CDR1 SEHNR, CDR2 FQNEAQ (reference sequence). V shed 1 base, J shed 6 bases, and the junction held 12 bases outside the gene matches. CDR3 in amino acids: CASSLVLGGSRRNEQFF. CDR3 nucleotides: TGTGCCAGCAGCTTAGTCCTTGGCGGGAGTAGGCGCAATGAGCAGTTCTTC.

The V call is TRBV6-1, the J call TRBJ2-1, with no clear D. This CDR3 comprises 13 residues. Germline assignment: CDR1 MNHNS and CDR2 SASEGT. Trimming took off 8 bases at V and 3 bases at J, with 11 bases between the two ends. In DNA, the CDR3 is TGTGCCAGCGGGTGGGCTAGCTACAATGAGCAGTTCTTC. Amino acid sequence: CASGWASYNEQFF.

J is TRBJ2-1 and V is TRBV5-1; D gene ambiguous. The CDR3 runs to 15 residues. V lost 0 bases to trimming and J lost 0 bases, with 7 bases between them. The germline CDR1 and CDR2 sequences are SGHRS and YFSETQ. The DNA of the CDR3 is TGCGCCAGCAGCTTGGCTGTCAACTCCTACAATGAGCAGTTCTTC. It is translated as CASSLAVNSYNEQFF.

This chain's CDR3 is CASSLEHHNEKLFF. In DNA form, the CDR3 reads TGTGCCAGCAGCTTGGAACACCATAATGAAAAACTGTTTTTT. The rearrangement links TRBV5-4 to TRBJ1-4; no clear D gene. The CDR3 runs to 14 residues. Germline values: CDR1 SGHNT, CDR2 YYREEE (reference sequence). V lost 0 bases to trimming and J lost 4 bases, with 7 bases between them. The full variable domain, rest sourced from reference TRBV5-4 and TRBJ1-4, is ETGVTQSPTHLIKTRGQQVTLRCSSQSGHNTVSWYQQALGQGPQFIFQYYREEENGRGNFPPRFSGLQFPNYSSELNVNALELDDSALYLCASSLEHHNEKLFFGSGTQLSVL.

The CDR3 coding sequence is TGTGCCAGCAGTTTACAGGGCCCCAATCAGCCCCAGCATTTT. Translating it yields CASSLQGPNQPQHF. The V and J genes are TRBV28 and TRBJ1-5; D is possibly TRBD1 (5 bases). Germline values: CDR1 MDHEN, CDR2 SYDVKM. The CDR3 runs 14 residues. The ends were cut back, 2 bases at V and 3 bases at J, with 8 bases in the middle.

The chain is built from TRBV6-5 and TRBJ2-7; D gene uncertain. The CDR3 extends over 15 amino acids. Per germline, CDR1 MNHEY and CDR2 SVGAGI. Trimming left V 7 bases short and J 0 bases short, with 16 bases between. The CDR3 loop is CASTQSGRISYEQYF. The DNA for the CDR3 is TGTGCCAGCACCCAATCGGGCAGGATCTCCTACGAGCAGTACTTC.

The gene calls are TRBV11-2 and TRBJ2-1; D may be TRBD1 or TRBD2 (6 bases each). CDR3 length: 16 residues. Germline assignment: CDR1 SGHAT and CDR2 FQNNGV. V lost 4 bases to trimming and J lost 9 bases, with 22 bases between them. CDR3 nucleotides: TGTGCCAGCAGCTGGCGTAGGGGGGAGAAAAAAGGTGAGCAGTTCTTC. Translating gives CASSWRRGEKKGEQFF.

This clone was observed a handful of times. The V call is TRBV25-1, the J call TRBJ2-5; D may correspond to TRBD1 or TRBD2 (6 bases each). The J call may be mistaken, given a closer DNA end match to TRBJ2-7. This CDR3 has 13 amino acids. CDR1 is MGHDK, CDR2 SYGVNS, per germline. For the CDR3, the DNA is TGTGCCAGCAGTCCCGGAGGGGGTTACGAGCAGTACTTC. This codes for CASSPGGGYEQYF.

This clone was observed a single time. The genes are TRBV28 and TRBJ1-3; D perhaps matches TRBD1 (6 bases). Germline values: CDR1 MDHEN, CDR2 SYDVKM. Trimming took 2 bases from V and 4 from J, leaving 12 bases between them. The CDR3 extends over 15 amino acids. In DNA, the CDR3 is TGTGCCAGCAGTTTAGTGGTGGGGGGCGGAAACACCATATATTTT. Its translation: CASSLVVGGGNTIYF.

Here the CDR3 reads CASSPPGQTYEQYF. CDR3 DNA sequence: TGTGCCAGCAGTCCGCCCGGGCAGACCTACGAGCAGTACTTC. This chain joins TRBV28 and TRBJ2-7; the D is unclear. This CDR3 spans 14 amino acids. Germline values: CDR1 MDHEN, CDR2 SYDVKM. V was clipped by 5 bases and J by 2 bases, with 13 bases between them.

The chain employs TRBV11-2 and TRBJ2-5; perhaps TRBD2 as D (5 bases). V lost 1 base, J lost 4 bases, and 10 bases lay in between. Germline V lookup: CDR1 SGHAT, CDR2 FQNNGV. The CDR3 is 14 amino acids. The CDR3: CASSLVPGSETQYF. CDR3 nucleotide sequence: TGTGCCAGCAGCTTAGTTCCGGGGTCAGAGACCCAGTACTTC. Looking up the rest from reference TRBV11-2 and TRBJ2-5 gives the full variable domain: EAGVAQSPRYKIIEKRQSVAFWCNPISGHATLYWYQQILGQGPKLLIQFQNNGVVDDSQLPKDRFSAERLKGVDSTLKIQPAKLEDSAVYLCASSLVPGSETQYFGPGTRLLVL.

The CDR3 sequence is CASSLIEGSTEAFF. The CDR3 nucleotides are TGTGCCAGCAGCTTAATTGAGGGGAGCACTGAAGCTTTCTTT. The chain recombines TRBV7-2 with TRBJ1-1; tentatively, D is TRBD1 (5 bases). Germline V lookup: CDR1 SGHTA, CDR2 FQGNSA. The V gene lost 2 bases and the J gene lost 4 bases, with 11 bases spanning the gap. The CDR3 extends over 14 amino acids.